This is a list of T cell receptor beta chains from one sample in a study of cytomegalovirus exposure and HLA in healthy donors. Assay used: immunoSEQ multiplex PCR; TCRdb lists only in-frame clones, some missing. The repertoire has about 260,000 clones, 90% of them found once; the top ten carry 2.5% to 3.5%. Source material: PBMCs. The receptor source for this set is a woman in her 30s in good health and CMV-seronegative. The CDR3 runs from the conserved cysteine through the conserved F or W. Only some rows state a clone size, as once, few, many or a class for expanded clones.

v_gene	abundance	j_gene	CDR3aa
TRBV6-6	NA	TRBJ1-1	CASIAWDTEAFF
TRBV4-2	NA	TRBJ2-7	CASSPRTGGEQYF
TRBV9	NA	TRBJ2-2	CASSVGTSGSPTGELFF
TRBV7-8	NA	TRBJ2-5	CASSLVLGNQETQYF
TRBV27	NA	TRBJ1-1	CASSPPYDSLTSRTEAFF
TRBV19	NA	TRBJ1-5	CASSSRGTGGAGNQPQHF
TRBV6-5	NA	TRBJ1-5	CASSRDGYSNQPQHF
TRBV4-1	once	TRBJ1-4	CASSQGFRGATNEKLFF
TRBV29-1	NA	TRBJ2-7	CSVGANGYEQYF
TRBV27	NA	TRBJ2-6	CASSYGVGPGANVLTF
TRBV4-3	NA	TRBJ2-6	CASSTLAGAAGANVLTF
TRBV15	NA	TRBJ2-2	CATSSPMVGNTGELFF
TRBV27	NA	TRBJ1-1	CASSWGANTEAFF
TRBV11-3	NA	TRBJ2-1	CASSPLRGGEQFF
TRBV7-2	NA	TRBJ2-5	CASSPSLAGQETQYF
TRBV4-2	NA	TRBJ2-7	CASSQGTEQYF
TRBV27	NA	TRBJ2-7	CASSFSGSLYEQYF
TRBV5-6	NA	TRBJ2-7	CASSLGQSYEQYF
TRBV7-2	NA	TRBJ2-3	CASSSAPDTQYF
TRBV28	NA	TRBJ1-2	CASSRAAGYTF
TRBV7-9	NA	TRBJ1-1	CASSFPGNTEAFF
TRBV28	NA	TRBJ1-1	CASTPGQGLRAFF
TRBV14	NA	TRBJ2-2	CASSQETGLAGVTGELFF
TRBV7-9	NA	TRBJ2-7	CASSHRDIHYEQYF
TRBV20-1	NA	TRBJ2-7	CSAAAYEQYF
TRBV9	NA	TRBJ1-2	CASSEDWGDGDYGYTF
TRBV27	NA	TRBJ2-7	CASSRGQGAMEQYF
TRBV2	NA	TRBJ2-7	CASSGQGVPSPYEQYF
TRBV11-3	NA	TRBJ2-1	CASSSPGLVNDEQFF
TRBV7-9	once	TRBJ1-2	CASSRATNPYGYTF
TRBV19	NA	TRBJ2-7	CASSIVSSSYEQYF
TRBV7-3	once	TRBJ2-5	CASSQGPFALGHRETQYF
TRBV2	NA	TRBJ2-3	CASTGGDISTDTQYF
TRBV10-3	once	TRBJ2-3	CAISDPDRGRTDTQYF
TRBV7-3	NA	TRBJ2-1	CASSPSEVRGNEQFF
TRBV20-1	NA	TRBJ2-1	CSGLSGREFF
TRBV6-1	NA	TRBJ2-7	CASSPRDRGYEQYF
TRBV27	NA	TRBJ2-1	CASRSYHMASYNEQFF
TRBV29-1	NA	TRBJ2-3	CSVSELATDTQYF
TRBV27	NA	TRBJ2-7	CASSPNSGTGALRQYF
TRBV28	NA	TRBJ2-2	CASSLMVGELFF
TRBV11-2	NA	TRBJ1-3	CASSRSRAPNTIYF
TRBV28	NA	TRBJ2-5	CASGQQGAETQYF
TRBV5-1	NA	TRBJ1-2	CASRAEGNYGYTF
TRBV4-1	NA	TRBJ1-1	CASSQVPGVEAFF
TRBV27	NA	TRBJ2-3	CASKLGPGDTQYF
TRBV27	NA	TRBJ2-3	CASSGQGAPTDTQYF
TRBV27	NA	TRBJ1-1	CASSLYRGIDTEAFF
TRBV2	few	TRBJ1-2	CASSEDQGNYGYTF
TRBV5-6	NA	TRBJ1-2	CASSLGGVNYGYTF
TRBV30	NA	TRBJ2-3	CAWSWGTGDTQYF
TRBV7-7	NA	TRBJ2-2	CASSLRGTGELFF